This paragraph reports one TCR beta chain. This same CDR3 is encoded by further DNA sequences in the sample. Noted time point: week 3, after first cycle of checkpoint inhibitor. Prior systemic cancer therapy, immunosuppressant use and other active malignancies excluded patients. The data are from a study of blood T cell dynamics during melanoma immunotherapy. The data were produced by immunoSEQ multiplex PCR, yet TCRdb's version contains in-frame clones alone and is incomplete. The sample shows approximately 4,900 clones, about 90% of them seen only once. The CDR3 has 19 residues. The receptor was isolated from a human donor with melanoma. V usage is TRBV21-1 and J usage is TRBJ1-5. TRBV21-1 is tagged as a pseudogene. The sample was blood, taken from a patient treated with checkpoint blockade. The CDR3 DNA is TGTGCCAGCAGCAAAAGGCGAGAGGGGGGGCGGGTTAGCAATCAGCCCCAGCATTTT. Translating it yields CASSKRREGGRVSNQPQHF.